This passage covers 2 T cell receptor beta chains from one sample sequenced in a study of cytomegalovirus exposure and HLA in healthy donors. PCR amplification relied on 60 Vbeta primers (plus 13 Jbeta primers). Assay used: immunoSEQ multiplex PCR; TCRdb lists only in-frame clones, some missing. Its listing shows more than 95,000 clones. Sequencing was done on a sample of PBMCs. All receptors come from a man in his forties in good health and CMV-seronegative.

The CDR3 is CASSPPWGRLGELFF. CDR3 nucleotides: TGTGCCAGCAGCCCCCCGTGGGGGCGCTTGGGGGAGCTGTTTTTT. The V gene is TRBV11-2, the J gene TRBJ2-2, with a weak D call TRBD1 (6 bases). This CDR3 region has 15 residues. Per the germline V gene, CDR1 is SGHAT and CDR2 is FQNNGV. V was trimmed by 5 bases and J by 8 bases, leaving 18 bases between them. Full variable domain (missing parts from reference TRBV11-2 and TRBJ2-2): EAGVAQSPRYKIIEKRQSVAFWCNPISGHATLYWYQQILGQGPKLLIQFQNNGVVDDSQLPKDRFSAERLKGVDSTLKIQPAKLEDSAVYLCASSPPWGRLGELFFGEGSRLTVL.

The V call is TRBV9, the J call TRBJ2-3; TRBD1 matches at 8 bases. This CDR3 region has 16 residues. From germline, CDR1 is SGDLS and CDR2 YYNGEE. V was pared by 0 bases and J by 4 bases, with 7 bases of the junction left unmatched. CDR3 nucleotides: TGTGCCAGCAGCGTAGAGGCAGGGGGCGTTGCAGATACGCAGTATTTT. Residues: CASSVEAGGVADTQYF.